The clone carrying this T cell receptor (beta chain) was counted between two and nine times. The antigen is unknown. Profiled with immunoSEQ multiplex PCR; TCRdb holds only in-frame clones, not every one. Of approximately 30,000 clones listed, 65% to 90% are singletons. The V gene lost 2 bases and the J gene lost 5 bases, with 17 bases spanning the gap. CDR1 and CDR2 (germline): MNHEY, SMNVEV (reference sequence). The CDR3 consists of 16 residues. The data belong to a study of T cell responses to AZD1222 COVID-19 vaccine. For the study at large: Pooled samples include second doses given at about 4 or 12 weeks. General study findings and limits: The span of vaccine-associated CD4 TCRs extended across spike, with dominance at 160-218 and 743-854. Nearly half of unique spike-specific TCRs reportedly avoided B.1.351 and B.1.1.7 mutated regions.

The material was peripheral blood, obtained on day 0 of AZD1222 vaccination. The receptor was isolated from an adult in good health. V gene TRBV27 combines with J gene TRBJ2-3; D is possibly TRBD2 (6 bases). The CDR3 nucleotides read TGTGCCAGCAGTTTAAGAGGTCTCGCGGGGAGAGATACGCAGTATTTT. Its translation is CASSLRGLAGRDTQYF.